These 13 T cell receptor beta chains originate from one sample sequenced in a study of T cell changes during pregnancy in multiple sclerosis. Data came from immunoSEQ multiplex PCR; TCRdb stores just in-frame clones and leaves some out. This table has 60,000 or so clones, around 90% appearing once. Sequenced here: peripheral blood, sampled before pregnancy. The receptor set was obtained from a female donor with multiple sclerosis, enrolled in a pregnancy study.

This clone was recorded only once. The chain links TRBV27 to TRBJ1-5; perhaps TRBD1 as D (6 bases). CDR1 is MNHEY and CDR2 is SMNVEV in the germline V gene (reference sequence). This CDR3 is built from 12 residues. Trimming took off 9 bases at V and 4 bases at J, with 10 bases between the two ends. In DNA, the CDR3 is TGTGCCAGGGACAGCAATAATCAGCCCCAGCATTTT. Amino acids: CARDSNNQPQHF.

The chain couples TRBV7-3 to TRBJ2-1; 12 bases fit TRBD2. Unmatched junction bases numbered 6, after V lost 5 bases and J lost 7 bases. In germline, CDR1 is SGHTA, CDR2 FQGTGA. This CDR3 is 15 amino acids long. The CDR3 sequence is CASSTLAGGVNEQFF. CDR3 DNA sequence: TGTGCCAGCAGCACACTAGCGGGGGGTGTGAATGAGCAGTTCTTC.

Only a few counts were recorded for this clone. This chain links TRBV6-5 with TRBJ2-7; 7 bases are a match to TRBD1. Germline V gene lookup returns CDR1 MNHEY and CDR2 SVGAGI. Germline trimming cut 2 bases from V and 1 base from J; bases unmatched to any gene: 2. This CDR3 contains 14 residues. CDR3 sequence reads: CASSYGGQSYEQYF. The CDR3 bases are TGTGCCAGCAGTTACGGGGGACAGTCCTACGAGCAGTACTTC.

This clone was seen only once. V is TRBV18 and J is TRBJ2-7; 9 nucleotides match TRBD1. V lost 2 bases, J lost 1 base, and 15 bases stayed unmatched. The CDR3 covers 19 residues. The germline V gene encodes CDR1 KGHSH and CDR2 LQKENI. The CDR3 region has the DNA TGTGCCAGCTCACCATCGGGGAAGACAGGGGGTCAACTGTCCTACGAGCAGTACTTC. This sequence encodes CASSPSGKTGGQLSYEQYF.

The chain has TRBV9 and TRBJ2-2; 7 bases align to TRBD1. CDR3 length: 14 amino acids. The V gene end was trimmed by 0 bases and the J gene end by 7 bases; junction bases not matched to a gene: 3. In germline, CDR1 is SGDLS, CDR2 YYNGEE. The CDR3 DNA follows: TGTGCCAGCAGCGTAGTGACAGGGTTCGGGGAGCTGTTTTTT. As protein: CASSVVTGFGELFF.

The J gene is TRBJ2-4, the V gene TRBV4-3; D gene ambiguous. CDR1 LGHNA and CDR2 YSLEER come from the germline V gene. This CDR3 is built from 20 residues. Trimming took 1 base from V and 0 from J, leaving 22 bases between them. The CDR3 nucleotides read TGCGCCAGCAGCCAAGCGGTAAGAGAAGTTTTGTTATTAGCCAAAAACATTCAGTACTTC. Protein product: CASSQAVREVLLLAKNIQYF.

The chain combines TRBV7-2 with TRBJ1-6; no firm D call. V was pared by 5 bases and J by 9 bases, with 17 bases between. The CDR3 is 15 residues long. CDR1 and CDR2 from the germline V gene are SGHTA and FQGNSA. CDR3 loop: CASSNSGHGISPLHF. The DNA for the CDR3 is TGTGCCAGCAGCAACTCCGGTCACGGGATTTCACCCCTCCACTTT.

The CDR3 loop reads CASSPGQGTIQETQYF. CDR3 coding DNA: TGTGCCAGCAGCCCGGGACAGGGGACGATCCAAGAGACCCAGTACTTC. The rearrangement links TRBV9 to TRBJ2-5, with 10 bases matching TRBD1. J lost 1 base, V lost 4 bases, and 7 bases had no gene match. This CDR3 has 16 amino acids. The germline gives CDR1 SGDLS, CDR2 YYNGEE.

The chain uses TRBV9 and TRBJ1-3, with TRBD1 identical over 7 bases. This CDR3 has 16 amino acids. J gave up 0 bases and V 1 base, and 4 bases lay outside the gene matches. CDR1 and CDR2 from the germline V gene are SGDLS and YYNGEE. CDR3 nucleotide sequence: TGTGCCAGCAGCGTAAGGACAGGTATCTCTGGAAACACCATATATTTT. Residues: CASSVRTGISGNTIYF.

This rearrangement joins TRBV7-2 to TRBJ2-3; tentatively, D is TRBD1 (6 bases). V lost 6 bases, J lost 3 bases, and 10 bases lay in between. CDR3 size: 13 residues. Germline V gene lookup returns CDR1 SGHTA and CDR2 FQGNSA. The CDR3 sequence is CASSSGQTDTQYF. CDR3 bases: TGTGCCAGCAGTTCCGGACAGACAGATACGCAGTATTTT.

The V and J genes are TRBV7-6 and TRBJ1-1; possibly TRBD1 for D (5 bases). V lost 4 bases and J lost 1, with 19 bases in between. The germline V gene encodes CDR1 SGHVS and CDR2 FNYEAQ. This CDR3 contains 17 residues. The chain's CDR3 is CASSSTRGEGRNTEAFF. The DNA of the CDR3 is TGTGCCAGCAGCTCGACCCGAGGGGAGGGACGGAACACTGAAGCTTTCTTT. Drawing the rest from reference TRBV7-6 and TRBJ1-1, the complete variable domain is GAGVSQSPRYKVTKRGQDVALRCDPISGHVSLYWYRQALGQGPEFLTYFNYEAQQDKSGLPNDRFSAERPEGSISTLTIQRTEQRDSAMYRCASSSTRGEGRNTEAFFGQGTRLTVV.

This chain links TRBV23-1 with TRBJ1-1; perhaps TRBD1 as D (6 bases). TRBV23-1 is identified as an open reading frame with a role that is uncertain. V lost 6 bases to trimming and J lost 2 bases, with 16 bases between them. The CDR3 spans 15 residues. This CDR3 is CASRYHGQFNTEAFF. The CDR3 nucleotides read TGCGCCAGCAGGTACCACGGACAGTTTAACACTGAAGCTTTCTTT.

The CDR3 spells CASTITSANEQFF. DNA of the CDR3: TGTGCCAGCACCATCACTAGCGCCAATGAGCAGTTCTTC. The rearrangement links TRBV2 to TRBJ2-1; 7 nucleotides align to TRBD2. J gave up 6 bases and V 7 bases, and 6 bases lay outside the gene matches. This CDR3 is built from 13 residues. Germline loops: CDR1 SNHLY, CDR2 FYNNEI.